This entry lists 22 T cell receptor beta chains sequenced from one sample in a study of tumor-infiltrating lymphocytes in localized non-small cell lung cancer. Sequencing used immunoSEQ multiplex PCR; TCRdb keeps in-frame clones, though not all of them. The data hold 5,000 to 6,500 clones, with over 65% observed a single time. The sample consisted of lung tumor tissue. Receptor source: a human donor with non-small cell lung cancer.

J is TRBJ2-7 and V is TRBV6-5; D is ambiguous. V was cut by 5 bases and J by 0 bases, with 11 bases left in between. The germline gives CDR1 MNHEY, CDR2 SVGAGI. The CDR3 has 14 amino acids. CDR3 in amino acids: CASSTTPRSYEQYF. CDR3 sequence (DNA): TGTGCCAGCAGTACCACCCCCCGCTCCTACGAGCAGTACTTC.

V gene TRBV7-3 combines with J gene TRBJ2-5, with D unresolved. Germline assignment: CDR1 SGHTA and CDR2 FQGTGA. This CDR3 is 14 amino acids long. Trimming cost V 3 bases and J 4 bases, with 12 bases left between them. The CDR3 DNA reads TGTGCCAGCAGCTTGGATTGGCCGCCAGAGACCCAGTACTTC. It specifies CASSLDWPPETQYF.

The CDR3 is CASKGRANMGDTQYF. The CDR3 DNA reads TGTGCCAGTAAGGGGAGGGCCAATATGGGCGATACGCAGTATTTT. V usage is TRBV19 and J usage is TRBJ2-3, with 7 bases matching TRBD2. The ends lost 7 bases at V and 6 bases at J; junction bases unmatched: 13. The CDR3 sequence is 15 residues long. The germline CDR1 and CDR2 sequences are LNHDA and SQIVND (reference sequence).

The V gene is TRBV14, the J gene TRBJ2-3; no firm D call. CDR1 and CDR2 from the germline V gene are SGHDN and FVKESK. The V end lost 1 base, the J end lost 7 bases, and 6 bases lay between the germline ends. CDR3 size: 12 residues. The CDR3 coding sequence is TGTGCCAGCAGCCAAGGGTATAATACGCAGTATTTT. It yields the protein CASSQGYNTQYF.

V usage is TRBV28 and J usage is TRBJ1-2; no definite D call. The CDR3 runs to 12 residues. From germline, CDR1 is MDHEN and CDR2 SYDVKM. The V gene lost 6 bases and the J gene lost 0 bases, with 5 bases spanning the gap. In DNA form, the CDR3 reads TGTGCCAGCAGCCCAGCTAACTATGGCTACACCTTC. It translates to CASSPANYGYTF.

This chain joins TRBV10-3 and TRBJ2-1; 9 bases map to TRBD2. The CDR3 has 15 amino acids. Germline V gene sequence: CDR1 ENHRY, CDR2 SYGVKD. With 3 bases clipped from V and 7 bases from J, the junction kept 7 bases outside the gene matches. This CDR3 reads CAISDSSGSKNEQFF. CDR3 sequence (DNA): TGTGCCATCAGTGACAGTAGCGGGAGCAAAAATGAGCAGTTCTTC.

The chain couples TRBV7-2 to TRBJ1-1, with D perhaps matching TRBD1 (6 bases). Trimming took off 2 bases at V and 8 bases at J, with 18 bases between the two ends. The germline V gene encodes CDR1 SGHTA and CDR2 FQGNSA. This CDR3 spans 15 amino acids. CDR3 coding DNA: TGTGCCAGCAGCTTACAACCGACCGGGACACAGGAAGCTTTCTTT. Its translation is CASSLQPTGTQEAFF.

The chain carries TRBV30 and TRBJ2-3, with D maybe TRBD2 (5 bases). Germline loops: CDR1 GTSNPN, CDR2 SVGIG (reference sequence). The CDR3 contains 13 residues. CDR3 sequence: CGARRRNTDTQYF. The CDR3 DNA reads TGTGGTGCCCGGAGGCGAAACACAGATACGCAGTATTTT.

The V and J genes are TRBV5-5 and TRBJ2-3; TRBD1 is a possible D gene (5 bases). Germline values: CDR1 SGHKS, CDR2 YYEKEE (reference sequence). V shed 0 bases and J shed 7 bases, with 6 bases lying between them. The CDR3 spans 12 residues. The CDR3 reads CASSLEGNTQYF. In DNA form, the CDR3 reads TGTGCCAGCAGCTTGGAGGGGAATACGCAGTATTTT.

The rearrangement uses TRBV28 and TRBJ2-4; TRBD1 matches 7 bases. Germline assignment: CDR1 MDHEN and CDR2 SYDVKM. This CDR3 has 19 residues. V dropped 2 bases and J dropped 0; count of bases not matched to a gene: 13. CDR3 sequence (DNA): TGTGCCAGCAGTTTACAATTGGACAGGAACCCTCTAGCCAAAAACATTCAGTACTTC. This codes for CASSLQLDRNPLAKNIQYF.

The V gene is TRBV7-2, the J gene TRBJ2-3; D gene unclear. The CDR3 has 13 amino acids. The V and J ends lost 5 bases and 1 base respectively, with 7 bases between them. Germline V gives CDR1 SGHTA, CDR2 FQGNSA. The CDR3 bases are TGTGCCAGCAGCCCCCGAGGCACAGATACGCAGTATTTT. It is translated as CASSPRGTDTQYF.

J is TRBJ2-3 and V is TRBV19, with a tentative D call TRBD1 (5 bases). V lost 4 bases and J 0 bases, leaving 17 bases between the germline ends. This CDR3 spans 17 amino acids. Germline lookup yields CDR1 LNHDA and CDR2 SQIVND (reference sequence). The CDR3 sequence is CASSNPLRQTSTDTQYF. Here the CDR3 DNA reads TGTGCCAGTAGTAACCCCCTCCGACAGACTAGCACAGATACGCAGTATTTT.

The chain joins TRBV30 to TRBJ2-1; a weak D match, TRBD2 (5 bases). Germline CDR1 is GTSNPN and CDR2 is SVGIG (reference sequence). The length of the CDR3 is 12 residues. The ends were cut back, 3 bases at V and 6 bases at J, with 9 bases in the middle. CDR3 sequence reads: CAWSGLGNEQFF. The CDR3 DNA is TGTGCCTGGAGCGGACTTGGCAATGAGCAGTTCTTC.

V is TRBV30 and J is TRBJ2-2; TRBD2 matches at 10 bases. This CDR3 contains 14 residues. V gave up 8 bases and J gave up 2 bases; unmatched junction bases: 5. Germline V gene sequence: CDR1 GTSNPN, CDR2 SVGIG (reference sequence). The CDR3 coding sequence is TGTGCCGGCCGGACTAGCGGAAACACCGGGGAGCTGTTTTTT. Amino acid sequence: CAGRTSGNTGELFF. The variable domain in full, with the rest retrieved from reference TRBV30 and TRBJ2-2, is SQTIHQWPATLVQPVGSPLSLECTVEGTSNPNLYWYRQAAGRGLQLLFYSVGIGQISSEVPQNLSASRPQDRQFILSSKKLLLSDSGFYLCAGRTSGNTGELFFGEGSRLTVL.

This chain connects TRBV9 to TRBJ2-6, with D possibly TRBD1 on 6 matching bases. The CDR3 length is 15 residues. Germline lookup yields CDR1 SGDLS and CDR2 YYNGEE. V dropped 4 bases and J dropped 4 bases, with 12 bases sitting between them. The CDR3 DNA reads TGTGCCAGCAGCCCGGGGACACTCGGGGCCAACGTCCTGACTTTC. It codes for CASSPGTLGANVLTF.

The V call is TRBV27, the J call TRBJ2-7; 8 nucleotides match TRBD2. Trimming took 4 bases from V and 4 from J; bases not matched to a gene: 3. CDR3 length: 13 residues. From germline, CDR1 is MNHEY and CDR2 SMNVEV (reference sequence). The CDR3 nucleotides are TGTGCCAGCAGTTCGGGGGGGCCTTACGAGCAGTACTTC. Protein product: CASSSGGPYEQYF.

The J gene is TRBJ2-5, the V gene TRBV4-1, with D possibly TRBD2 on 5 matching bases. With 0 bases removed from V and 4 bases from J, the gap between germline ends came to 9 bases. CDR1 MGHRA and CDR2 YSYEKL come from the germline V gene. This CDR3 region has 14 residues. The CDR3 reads CASSQDLAGETQYF. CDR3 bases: TGCGCCAGCAGCCAAGATTTGGCGGGAGAGACCCAGTACTTC.

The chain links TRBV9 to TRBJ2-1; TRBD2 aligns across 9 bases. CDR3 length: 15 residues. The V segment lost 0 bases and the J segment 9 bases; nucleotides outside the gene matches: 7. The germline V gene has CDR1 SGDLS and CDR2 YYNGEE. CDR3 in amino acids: CASSVAASGVGEQFF. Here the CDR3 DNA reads TGTGCCAGCAGCGTAGCGGCTAGCGGGGTCGGTGAGCAGTTCTTC. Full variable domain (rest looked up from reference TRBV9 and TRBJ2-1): DSGVTQTPKHLITATGQRVTLRCSPRSGDLSVYWYQQSLDQGLQFLIQYYNGEERAKGNILERFSAQQFPDLHSELNLSSLELGDSALYFCASSVAASGVGEQFFGPGTRLTVL.

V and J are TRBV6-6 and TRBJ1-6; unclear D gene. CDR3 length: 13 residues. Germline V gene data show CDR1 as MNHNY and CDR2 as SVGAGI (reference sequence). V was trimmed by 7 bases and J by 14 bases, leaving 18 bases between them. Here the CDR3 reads CASTPWDGGALHF. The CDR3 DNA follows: TGTGCCAGCACCCCGTGGGATGGCGGGGCCCTCCACTTT.

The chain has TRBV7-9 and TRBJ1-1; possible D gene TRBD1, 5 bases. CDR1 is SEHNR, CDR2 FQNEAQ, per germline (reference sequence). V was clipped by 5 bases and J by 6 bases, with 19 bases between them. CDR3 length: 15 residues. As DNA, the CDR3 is TGTGCCAGCAGCACCTGGGGAGGGGAGCTCCCTGAAGCTTTCTTT. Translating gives CASSTWGGELPEAFF.

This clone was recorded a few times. The CDR3 reads CASSLEVVTEAFF. The CDR3 bases are TGCGCCAGCAGCTTGGAAGTTGTCACTGAAGCTTTCTTT. V gene TRBV5-1 combines with J gene TRBJ1-1; D call uncertain. Germline CDR1 is SGHRS and CDR2 is YFSETQ. CDR3 length: 13 amino acids. V was clipped by 0 bases and J by 4 bases, with 7 bases between them.

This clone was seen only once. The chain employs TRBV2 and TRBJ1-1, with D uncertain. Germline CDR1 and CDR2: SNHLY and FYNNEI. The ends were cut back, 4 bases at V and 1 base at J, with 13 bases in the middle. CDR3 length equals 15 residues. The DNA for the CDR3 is TGTGCCAGCAGTGTAGTGTCTGGAGCGAACACTGAAGCTTTCTTT. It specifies CASSVVSGANTEAFF.